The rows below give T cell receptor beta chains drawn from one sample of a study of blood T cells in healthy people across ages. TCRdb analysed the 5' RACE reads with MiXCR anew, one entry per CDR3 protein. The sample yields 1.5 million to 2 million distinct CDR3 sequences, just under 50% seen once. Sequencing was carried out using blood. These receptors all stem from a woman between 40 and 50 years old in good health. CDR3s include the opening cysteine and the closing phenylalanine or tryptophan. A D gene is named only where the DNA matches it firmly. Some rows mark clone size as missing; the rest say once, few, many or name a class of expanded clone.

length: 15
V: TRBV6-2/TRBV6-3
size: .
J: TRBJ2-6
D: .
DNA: TGTGCCAGCAGTTACGGGGGGACTGGGGCCGACGTCCTGACTTTC
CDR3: CASSYGGTGADVLTF

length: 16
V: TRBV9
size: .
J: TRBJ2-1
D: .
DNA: TGTGCCAGCAGCGTAGTACGGAGGTCTTCCTACAGTGAGCAGTTCTTC
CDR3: CASSVVRRSSYSEQFF

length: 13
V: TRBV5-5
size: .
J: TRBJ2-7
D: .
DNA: TGTGCCAGCAGCTTTGGGCAGTTCTACGAGCAGTACTTC
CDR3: CASSFGQFYEQYF

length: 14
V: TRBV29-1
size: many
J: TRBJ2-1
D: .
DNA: TGCAGCGTCGGGCTGAGGGGGGACGTCAGTGAGCAGTTCTTC
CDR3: CSVGLRGDVSEQFF

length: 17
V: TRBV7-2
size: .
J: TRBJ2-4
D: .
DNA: TGTGCCAGCAGCCGAAGGGGCCACACCGGGGACAAAAACATTCAGTACTTC
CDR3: CASSRRGHTGDKNIQYF

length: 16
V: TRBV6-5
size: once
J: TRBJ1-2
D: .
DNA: TGTGCCAGCAGCAACGGGTACTCCCCACCGTCGGAAGGCTACACCTTC
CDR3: CASSNGYSPPSEGYTF

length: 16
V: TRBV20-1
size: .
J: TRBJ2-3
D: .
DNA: TGCAGTGCTAGAGATTGGGCCGCACCTAGCACAGATACGCAGTATTTT
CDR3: CSARDWAAPSTDTQYF

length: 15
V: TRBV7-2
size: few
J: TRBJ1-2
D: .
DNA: TGTGCCAGCAGCCCCCTGCTAAGGGGTGCCGGGGGCTACACCTTC
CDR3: CASSPLLRGAGGYTF

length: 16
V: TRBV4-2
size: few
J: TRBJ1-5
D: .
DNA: TGTGCCAGCAGCCAAGCTGTGGCCCTTAGCAATCAGCCCCAGCATTTT
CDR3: CASSQAVALSNQPQHF

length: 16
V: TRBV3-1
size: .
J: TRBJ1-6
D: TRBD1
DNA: TGTGCCAGCAGCCAAGGTTCAGCAGGGGGGAATTCACCCCTCCACTTT
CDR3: CASSQGSAGGNSPLHF

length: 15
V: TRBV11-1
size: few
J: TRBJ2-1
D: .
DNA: TGTGCCAGCAGCCCCCGGCGTCAGGAGGTACGTGAGCAGTTCTTC
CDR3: CASSPRRQEVREQFF

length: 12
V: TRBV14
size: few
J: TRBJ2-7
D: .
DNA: TGTGCCAGCAGCCAAGAAAACTACGAGCAGTACTTC
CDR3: CASSQENYEQYF

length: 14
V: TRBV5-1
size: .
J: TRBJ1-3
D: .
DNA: TGCGCCAGCAGCCCCGGGGGACCCGCGGACACCATATATTTT
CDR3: CASSPGGPADTIYF

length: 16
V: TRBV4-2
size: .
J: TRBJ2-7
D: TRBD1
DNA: TGTGCCAGCAGCAAAACCGGGACAGGGTTTTTCTACGAGCAGTACTTC
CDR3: CASSKTGTGFFYEQYF

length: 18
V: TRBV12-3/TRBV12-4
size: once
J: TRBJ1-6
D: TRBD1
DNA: TGTGCCAGCAGTATCGGGACAGGGTTTAATGGACCGAGTTCACCCCTCCACTTT
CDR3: CASSIGTGFNGPSSPLHF

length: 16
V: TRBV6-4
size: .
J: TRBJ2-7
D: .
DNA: TGTGCCAGCAGTGACCCGGACATCCACAGCTCCTACGAGCAGTACTTC
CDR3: CASSDPDIHSSYEQYF

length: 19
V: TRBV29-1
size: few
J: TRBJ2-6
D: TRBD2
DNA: TGCAGCGTTCTGGGACTAGCGGGGGGGCATGAGACTGGGGCCAACGTCCTGACTTTC
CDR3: CSVLGLAGGHETGANVLTF

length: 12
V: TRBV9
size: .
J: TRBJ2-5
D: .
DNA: TGTGCCAGCAGGGACCAGGGAGAGACCCAGTACTTC
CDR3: CASRDQGETQYF

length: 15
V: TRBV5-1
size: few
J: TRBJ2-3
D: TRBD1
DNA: TGCGCCAGCAGCGCCTGGGACAGCAGCACAGATACGCAGTATTTT
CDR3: CASSAWDSSTDTQYF

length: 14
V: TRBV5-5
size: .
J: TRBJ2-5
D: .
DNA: TGTGCCAGCAGCTCCGGGGGTAGCGTGGGGACCCAGTACTTC
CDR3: CASSSGGSVGTQYF

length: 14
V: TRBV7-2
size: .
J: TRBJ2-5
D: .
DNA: TGTGCCAGCAGCTTAGGACACGGGAGTGAGACCCAGTACTTC
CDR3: CASSLGHGSETQYF

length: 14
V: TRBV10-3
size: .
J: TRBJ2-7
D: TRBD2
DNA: TGTGCCATCAGGGGGGGGGAAATAGGCTACGAGCAGTACTTC
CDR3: CAIRGGEIGYEQYF

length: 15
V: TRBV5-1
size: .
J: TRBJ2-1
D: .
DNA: TGCGCCAGCAGCTGGGGGGTCGGGGTCTCCTACGAGCAGTTCTTC
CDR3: CASSWGVGVSYEQFF

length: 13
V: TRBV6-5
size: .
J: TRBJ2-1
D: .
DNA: TGTGCCAGCAGGGAGGGAACCTACAATGAGCAGTTCTTC
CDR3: CASREGTYNEQFF

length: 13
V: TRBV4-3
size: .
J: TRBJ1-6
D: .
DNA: TGCGCCAGCAGCCAAGAGATCAGAACAAACGTCCACTTT
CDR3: CASSQEIRTNVHF

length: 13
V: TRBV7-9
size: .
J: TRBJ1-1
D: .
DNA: TGTGCCAGCAGCTTAGAGACAGCCGGTGAAGCTTTCTTT
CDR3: CASSLETAGEAFF

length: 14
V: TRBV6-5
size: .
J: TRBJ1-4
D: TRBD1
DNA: TGTGCCAGCAGGGATACAGGGGGCGATGAAAAACTGTTTTTT
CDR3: CASRDTGGDEKLFF

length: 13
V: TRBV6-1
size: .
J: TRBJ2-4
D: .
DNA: TGTGCCAGCGGCGGATCCAGAAAAAACATTCAGTACTTC
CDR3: CASGGSRKNIQYF

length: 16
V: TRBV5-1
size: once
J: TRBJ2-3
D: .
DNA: TGCGCCAGCAGCTTGGGAGATAGCGGAATCACAGATACGCAGTATTTT
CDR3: CASSLGDSGITDTQYF

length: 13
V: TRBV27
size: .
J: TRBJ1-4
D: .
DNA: TGTGCCAGCCGGGACGGAGCTAATGAAAAACTGTTTTTT
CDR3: CASRDGANEKLFF

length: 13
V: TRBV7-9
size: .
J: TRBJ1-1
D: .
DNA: TGTGCCAGCAGCAATATAGCCCCGAGTAAAGCTTTCTTT
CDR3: CASSNIAPSKAFF

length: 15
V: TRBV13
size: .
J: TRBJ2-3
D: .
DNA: TGTGCCAGCAGCCCGGATGGAGCCCGCACAGATACGCAGTATTTT
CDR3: CASSPDGARTDTQYF

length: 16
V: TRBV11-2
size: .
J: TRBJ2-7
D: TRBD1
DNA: TGTGCCAGCAGCCCCCTCCGGGACAGACTAAACTACGAGCAGTACTTC
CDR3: CASSPLRDRLNYEQYF

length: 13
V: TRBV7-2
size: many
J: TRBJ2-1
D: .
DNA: TGTGCCAGCAGCCTCCCGGGGGCCAATGAGCAGTTCTTC
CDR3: CASSLPGANEQFF

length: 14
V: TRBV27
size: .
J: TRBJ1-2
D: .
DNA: TGTGCCAGCAGTCCCAAGGGGGTGAGCTATGGCTACACCTTC
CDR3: CASSPKGVSYGYTF

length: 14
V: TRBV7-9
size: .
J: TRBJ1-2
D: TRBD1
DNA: TGTGCCAGCAGCAGCCGGGACAGGGCTGCCGGCTACACCTTC
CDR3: CASSSRDRAAGYTF

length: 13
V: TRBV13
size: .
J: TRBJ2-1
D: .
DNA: TGTGCCAGCAGCTTAACTATACGAAATGAGCAGTTCTTC
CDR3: CASSLTIRNEQFF

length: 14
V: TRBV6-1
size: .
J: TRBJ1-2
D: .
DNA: TGTGCCAGCAGTGAAAGGGGTTCAAGCTATGGCTACACCTTC
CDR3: CASSERGSSYGYTF

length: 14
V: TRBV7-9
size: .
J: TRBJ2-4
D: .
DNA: TGTGCCAGCAGACCTGGGGACAAGGGGGACATTCAGTACTTC
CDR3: CASRPGDKGDIQYF

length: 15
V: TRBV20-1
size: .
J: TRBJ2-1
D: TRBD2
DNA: TGCAGTGCCAACCCGAGTAGCGGGGTCACGGATGAGCAGTTCTTC
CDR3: CSANPSSGVTDEQFF

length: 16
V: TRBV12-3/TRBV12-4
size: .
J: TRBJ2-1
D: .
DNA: TGTGCCAGCAGTTCCCCAGGGCGGCACAGGTACAATGAGCAGTTCTTC
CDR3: CASSSPGRHRYNEQFF

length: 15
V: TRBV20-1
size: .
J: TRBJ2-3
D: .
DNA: TGCAGTGCTAGCGGTCGGACAGCCGGCACAGATACGCAGTATTTT
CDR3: CSASGRTAGTDTQYF

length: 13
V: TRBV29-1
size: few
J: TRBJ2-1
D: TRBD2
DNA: TGCAGCGTTGTAGTGGGCGGGGGTGGGGAGCAGTTCTTC
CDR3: CSVVVGGGGEQFF

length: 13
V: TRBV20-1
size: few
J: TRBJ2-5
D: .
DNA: TGCAGTGCCCCCGGGACTCTCCAAGAGACCCAGTACTTC
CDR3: CSAPGTLQETQYF

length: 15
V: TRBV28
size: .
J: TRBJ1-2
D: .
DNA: TGTGCCAGCAGTTTAAGGGCAGCCAATTTCTATGGCTACACCTTC
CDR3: CASSLRAANFYGYTF

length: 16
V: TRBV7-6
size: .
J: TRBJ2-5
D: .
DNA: TGTGCCAGCAGCCCCCTCCGGGGGACCAGCCAAGAGACCCAGTACTTC
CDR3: CASSPLRGTSQETQYF

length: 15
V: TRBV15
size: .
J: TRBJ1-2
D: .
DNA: TGTGCCACCAGCAGAGTACCCCGAGACCGCTATGGCTACACCTTC
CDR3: CATSRVPRDRYGYTF

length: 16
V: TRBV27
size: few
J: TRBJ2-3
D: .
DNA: TGTGCCAGCAGCTCCCCTGGCGGGGTCAGCACAGATACGCAGTATTTT
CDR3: CASSSPGGVSTDTQYF